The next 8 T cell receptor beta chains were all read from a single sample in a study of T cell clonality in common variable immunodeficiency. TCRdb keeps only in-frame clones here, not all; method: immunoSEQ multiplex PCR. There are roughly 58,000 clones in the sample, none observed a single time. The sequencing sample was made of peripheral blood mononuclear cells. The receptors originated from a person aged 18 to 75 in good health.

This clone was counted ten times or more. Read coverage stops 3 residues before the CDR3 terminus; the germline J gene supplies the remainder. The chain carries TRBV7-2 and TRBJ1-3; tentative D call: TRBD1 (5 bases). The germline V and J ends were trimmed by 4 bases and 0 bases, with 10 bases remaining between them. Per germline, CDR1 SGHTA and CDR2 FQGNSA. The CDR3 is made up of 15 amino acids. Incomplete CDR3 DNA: TGTGCCAGCAGCTGGGATGACAGCTCTGGAAACACC. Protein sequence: CASSWDDSSGNT. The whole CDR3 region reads CASSWDDSSGNTIYF.

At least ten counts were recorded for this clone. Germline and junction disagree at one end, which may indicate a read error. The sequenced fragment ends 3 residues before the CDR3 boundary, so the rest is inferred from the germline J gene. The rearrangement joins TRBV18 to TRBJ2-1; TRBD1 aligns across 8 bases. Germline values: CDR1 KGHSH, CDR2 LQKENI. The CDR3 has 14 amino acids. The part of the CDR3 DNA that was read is TGTGCCAGCTCCCCACAGGGGGATATGGGTGAG. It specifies CASSPQGDMGE. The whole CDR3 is CASSPQGDMGEQFF. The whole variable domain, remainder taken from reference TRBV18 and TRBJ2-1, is NAGVMQNPRHLVRRRGQEARLRCSPMKGHSHVYWYRQLPEEGLKFMVYLQKENIIDESGMPKERFSAEFPKEGPSILRIQQVVRGDSAAYFCASSPQGDMGEQFFGPGTRLTVL.

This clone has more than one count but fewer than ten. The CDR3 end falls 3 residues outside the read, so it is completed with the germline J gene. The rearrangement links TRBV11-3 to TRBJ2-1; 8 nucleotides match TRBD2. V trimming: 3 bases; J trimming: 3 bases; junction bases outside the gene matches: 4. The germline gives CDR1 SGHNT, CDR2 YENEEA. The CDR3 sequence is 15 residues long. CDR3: CASSFSAGDYNEQFF. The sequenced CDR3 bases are TGTGCCAGCAGCTTTTCAGCGGGGGACTACAATGAG.

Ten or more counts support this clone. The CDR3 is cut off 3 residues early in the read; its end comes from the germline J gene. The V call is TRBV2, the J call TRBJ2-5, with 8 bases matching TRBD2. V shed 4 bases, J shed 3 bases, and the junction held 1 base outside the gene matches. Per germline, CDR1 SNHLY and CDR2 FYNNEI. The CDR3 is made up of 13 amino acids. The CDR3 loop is CASSGSGEETQYF. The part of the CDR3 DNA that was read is TGTGCCAGCAGTGGTAGCGGGGAAGAGACC.

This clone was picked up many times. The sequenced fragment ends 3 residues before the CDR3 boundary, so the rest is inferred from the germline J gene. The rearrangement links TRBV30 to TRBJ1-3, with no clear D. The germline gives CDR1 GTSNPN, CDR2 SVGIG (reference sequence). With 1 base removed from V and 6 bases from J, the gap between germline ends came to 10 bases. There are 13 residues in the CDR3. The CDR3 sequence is CAWSGQFLNTIYF. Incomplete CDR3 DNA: TGTGCCTGGAGTGGGCAGTTCCTAAACACC. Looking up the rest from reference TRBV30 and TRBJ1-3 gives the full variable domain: SQTIHQWPATLVQPVGSPLSLECTVEGTSNPNLYWYRQAAGRGLQLLFYSVGIGQISSEVPQNLSASRPQDRQFILSSKKLLLSDSGFYLCAWSGQFLNTIYFGEGSWLTVV.

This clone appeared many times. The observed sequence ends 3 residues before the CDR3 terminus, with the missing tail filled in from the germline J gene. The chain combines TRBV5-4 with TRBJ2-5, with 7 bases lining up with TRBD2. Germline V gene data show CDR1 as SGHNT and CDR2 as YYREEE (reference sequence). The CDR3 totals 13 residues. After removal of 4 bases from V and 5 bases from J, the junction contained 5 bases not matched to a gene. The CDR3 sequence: CASSGASGETQYF. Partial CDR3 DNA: TGTGCCAGCAGCGGGGCTAGCGGTGAGACC.

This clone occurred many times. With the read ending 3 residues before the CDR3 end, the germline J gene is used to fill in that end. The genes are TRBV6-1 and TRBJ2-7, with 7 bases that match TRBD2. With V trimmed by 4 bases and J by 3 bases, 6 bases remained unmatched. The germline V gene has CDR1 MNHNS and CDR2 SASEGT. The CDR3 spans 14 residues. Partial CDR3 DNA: TGTGCCAGCAGTGTTTTGGGGGGGATCTACGAG. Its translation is CASSVLGGIYE. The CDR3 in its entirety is CASSVLGGIYEQYF.

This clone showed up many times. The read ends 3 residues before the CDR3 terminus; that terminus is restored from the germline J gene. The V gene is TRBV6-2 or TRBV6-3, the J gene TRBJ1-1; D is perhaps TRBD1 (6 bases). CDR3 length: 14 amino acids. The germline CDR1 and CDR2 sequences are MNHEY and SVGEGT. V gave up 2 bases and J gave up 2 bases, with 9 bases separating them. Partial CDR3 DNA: TGTGCCAGCAGTTACGGGGGGGCAAACACTGAA. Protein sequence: CASSYGGANTE. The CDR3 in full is CASSYGGANTEAFF.